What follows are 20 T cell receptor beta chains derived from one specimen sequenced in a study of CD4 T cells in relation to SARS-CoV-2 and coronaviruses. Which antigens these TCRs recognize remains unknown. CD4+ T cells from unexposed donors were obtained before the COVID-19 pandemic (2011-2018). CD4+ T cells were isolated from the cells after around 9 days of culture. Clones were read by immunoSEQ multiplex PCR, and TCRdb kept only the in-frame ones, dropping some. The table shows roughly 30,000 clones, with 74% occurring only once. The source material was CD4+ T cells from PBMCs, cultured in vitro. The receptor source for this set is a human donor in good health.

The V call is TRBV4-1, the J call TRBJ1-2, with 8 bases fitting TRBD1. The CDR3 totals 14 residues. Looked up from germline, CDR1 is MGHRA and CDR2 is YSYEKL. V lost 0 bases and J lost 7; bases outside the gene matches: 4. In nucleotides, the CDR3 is TGCGCCAGCAGCCAAGAACCAGGGGGCCGTGGCTACACCTTC. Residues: CASSQEPGGRGYTF.

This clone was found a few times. DNA of the CDR3: TGTGCCAGTAGTATAGAGACGGTAGGCAGCTATGGCTACACCTTC. This translates into CASSIETVGSYGYTF. V is TRBV19 and J is TRBJ1-2; D ambiguous. Germline loops: CDR1 LNHDA, CDR2 SQIVND (reference sequence). With 0 bases removed from V and 4 bases from J, the gap between germline ends came to 12 bases. There are 15 residues in the CDR3.

CDR3: CASSLVRAGPTYEQYF. The CDR3 DNA reads as TGTGCCAGCAGCTTAGTCCGGGCAGGACCCACCTACGAGCAGTACTTC. V usage is TRBV7-8 and J usage is TRBJ2-7; no clear D gene. The germline V gene has CDR1 SGHVS and CDR2 FQNEAQ. CDR3 length: 16 residues. V shed 1 base and J shed 2 bases, with 15 bases lying between them.

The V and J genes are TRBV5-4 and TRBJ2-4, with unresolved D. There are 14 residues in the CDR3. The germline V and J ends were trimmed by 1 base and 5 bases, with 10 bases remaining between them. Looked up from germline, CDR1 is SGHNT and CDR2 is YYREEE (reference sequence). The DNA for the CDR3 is TGTGCCAGCAGCTTGTGGCAGAGAGAAAACATTCAGTACTTC. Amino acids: CASSLWQRENIQYF. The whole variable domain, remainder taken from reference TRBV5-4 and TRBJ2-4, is ETGVTQSPTHLIKTRGQQVTLRCSSQSGHNTVSWYQQALGQGPQFIFQYYREEENGRGNFPPRFSGLQFPNYSSELNVNALELDDSALYLCASSLWQRENIQYFGAGTRLSVL.

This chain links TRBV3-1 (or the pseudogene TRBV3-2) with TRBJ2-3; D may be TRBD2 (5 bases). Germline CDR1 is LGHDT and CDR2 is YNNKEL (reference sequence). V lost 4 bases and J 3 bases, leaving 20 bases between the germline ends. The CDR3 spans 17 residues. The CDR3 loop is CASSRNGPHGGTDTQYF. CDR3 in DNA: TGTGCCAGCAGCCGCAACGGGCCCCACGGAGGTACAGATACGCAGTATTTT.

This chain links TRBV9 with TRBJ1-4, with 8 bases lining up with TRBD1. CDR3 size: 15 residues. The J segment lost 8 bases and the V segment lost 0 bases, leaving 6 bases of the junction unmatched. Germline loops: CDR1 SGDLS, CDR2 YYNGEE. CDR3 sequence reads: CASSVEGQGREKLFF. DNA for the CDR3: TGTGCCAGCAGCGTAGAAGGACAGGGCCGGGAAAAACTGTTTTTT.

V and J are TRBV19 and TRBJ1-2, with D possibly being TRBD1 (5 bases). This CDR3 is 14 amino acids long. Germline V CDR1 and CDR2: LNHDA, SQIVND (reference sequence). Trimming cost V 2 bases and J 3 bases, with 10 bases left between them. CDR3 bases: TGTGCCAGTAGTATAATTGGCAGGGACTATGGCTACACCTTC. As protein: CASSIIGRDYGYTF.

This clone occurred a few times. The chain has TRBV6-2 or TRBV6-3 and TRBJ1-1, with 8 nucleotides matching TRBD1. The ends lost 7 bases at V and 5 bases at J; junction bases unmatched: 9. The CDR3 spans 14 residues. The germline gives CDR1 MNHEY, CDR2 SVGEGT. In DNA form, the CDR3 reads TGTGCCAGCACCCCGGACAGGGTGGGAACTGAAGCTTTCTTT. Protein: CASTPDRVGTEAFF.

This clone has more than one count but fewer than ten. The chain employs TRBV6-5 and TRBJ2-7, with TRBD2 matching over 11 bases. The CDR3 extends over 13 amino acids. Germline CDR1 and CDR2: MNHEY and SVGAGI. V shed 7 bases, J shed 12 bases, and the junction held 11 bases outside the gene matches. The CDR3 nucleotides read TGTGCCAGCACCCCGGGACTAGCGGAAGTCCCGTACTTC. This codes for CASTPGLAEVPYF.

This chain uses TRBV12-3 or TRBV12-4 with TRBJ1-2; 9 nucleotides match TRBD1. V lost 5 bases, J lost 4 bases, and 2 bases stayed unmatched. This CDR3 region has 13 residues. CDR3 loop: CASSPDRGYGYTF. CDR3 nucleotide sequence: TGTGCCAGCAGTCCGGACAGGGGCTATGGCTACACCTTC.

The CDR3 DNA reads as TGTGCCAGCAGACGGACAACATCACCCCTCCACTTT. This sequence encodes CASRRTTSPLHF. The rearrangement joins TRBV6-5 to TRBJ1-6; tentatively, D is TRBD1 (5 bases). Germline V CDR1 and CDR2: MNHEY, SVGAGI. The V and J ends lost 6 bases and 10 bases respectively, with 10 bases between them. The CDR3 has 12 residues.

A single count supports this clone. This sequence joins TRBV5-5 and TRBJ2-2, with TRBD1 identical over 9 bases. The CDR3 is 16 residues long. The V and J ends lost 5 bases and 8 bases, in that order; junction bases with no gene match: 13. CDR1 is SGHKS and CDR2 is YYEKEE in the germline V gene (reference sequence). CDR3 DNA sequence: TGTGCCAGCAGACCCGGGACAGGGATTTTAAGGGGGGAGCTGTTTTTT. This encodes CASRPGTGILRGELFF.

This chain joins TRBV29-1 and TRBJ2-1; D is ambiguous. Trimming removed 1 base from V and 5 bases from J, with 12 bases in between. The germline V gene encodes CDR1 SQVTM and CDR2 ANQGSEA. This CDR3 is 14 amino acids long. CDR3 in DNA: TGCAGCGTTGAAGTCCTCTCGGTTAACAATGAGCAGTTCTTC. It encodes CSVEVLSVNNEQFF.

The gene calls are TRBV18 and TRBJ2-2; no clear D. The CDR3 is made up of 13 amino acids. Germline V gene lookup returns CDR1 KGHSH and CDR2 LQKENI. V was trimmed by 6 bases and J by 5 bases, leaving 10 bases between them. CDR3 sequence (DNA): TGTGCCAGCTCTCCTGACCTAACCGGGGAGCTGTTTTTT. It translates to CASSPDLTGELFF.

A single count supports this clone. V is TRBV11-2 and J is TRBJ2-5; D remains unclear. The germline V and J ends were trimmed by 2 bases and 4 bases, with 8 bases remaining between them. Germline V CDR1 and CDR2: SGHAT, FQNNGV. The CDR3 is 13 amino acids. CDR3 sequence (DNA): TGTGCCAGCAGCTTAAGGGCTTTAGAGACCCAGTACTTC. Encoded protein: CASSLRALETQYF.

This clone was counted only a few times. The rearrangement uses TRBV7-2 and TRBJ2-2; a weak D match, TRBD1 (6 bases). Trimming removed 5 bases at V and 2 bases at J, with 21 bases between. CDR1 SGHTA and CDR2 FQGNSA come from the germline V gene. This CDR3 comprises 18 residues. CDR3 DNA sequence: TGTGCCAGCAGCCACGCATCCGGGCAGGGGATTAACACCGGGGAGCTGTTTTTT. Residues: CASSHASGQGINTGELFF.

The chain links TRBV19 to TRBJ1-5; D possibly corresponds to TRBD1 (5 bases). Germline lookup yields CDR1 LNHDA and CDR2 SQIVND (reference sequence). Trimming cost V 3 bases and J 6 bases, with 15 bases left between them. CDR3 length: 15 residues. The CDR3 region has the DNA TGTGCCAGTAGTATTGGGCAGGGCTATAGTCAGCCCCAGCATTTT. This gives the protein CASSIGQGYSQPQHF. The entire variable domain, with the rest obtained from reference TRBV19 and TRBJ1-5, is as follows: DGGITQSPKYLFRKEGQNVTLSCEQNLNHDAMYWYRQDPGQGLRLIYYSQIVNDFQKGDIAEGYSVSREKKESFPLTVTSAQKNPTAFYLCASSIGQGYSQPQHFGDGTRLSIL.

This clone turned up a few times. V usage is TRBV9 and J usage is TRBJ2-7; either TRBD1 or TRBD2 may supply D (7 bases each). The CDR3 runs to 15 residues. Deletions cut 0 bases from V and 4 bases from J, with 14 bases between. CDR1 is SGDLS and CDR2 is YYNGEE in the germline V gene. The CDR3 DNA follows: TGTGCCAGCAGCGTAGGGGGAGGGGGCGCATACGAGCAGTACTTC. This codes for CASSVGGGGAYEQYF.

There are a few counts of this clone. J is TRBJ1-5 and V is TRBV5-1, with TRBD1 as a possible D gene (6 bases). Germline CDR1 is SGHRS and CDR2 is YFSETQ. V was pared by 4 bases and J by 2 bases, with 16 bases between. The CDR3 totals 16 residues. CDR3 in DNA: TGCGCCAGCAGCCCTGGGGGCCTACAGCGCAATCAGCCCCAGCATTTT. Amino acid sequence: CASSPGGLQRNQPQHF.

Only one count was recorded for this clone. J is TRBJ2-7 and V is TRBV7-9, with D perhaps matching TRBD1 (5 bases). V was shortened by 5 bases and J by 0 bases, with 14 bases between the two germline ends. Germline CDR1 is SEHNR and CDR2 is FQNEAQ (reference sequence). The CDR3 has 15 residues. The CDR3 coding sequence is TGTGCCAGCAGCCTTCAACAGGAGAACTCCTACGAGCAGTACTTC. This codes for CASSLQQENSYEQYF.